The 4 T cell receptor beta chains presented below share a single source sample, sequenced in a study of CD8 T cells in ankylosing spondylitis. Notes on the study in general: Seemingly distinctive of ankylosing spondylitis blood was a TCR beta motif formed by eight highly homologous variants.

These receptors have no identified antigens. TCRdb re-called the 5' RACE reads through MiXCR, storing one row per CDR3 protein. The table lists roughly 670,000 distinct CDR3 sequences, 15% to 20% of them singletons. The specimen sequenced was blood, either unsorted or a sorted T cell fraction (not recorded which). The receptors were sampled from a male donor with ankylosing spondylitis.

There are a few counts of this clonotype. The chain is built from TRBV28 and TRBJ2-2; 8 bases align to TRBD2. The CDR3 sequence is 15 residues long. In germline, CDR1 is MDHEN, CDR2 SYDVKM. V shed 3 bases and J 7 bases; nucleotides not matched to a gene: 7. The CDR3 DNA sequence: TGTGCCAGCAGTTTGGGGACTAGTTTGGGCGGGGAGCTGTTTTTT. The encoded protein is CASSLGTSLGGELFF.

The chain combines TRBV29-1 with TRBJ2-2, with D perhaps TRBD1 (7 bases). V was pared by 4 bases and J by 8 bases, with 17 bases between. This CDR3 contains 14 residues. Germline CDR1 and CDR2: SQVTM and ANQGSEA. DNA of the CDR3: TGCAGCGTTGGACAGGGAAGACTAGTGGGGGAGCTGTTTTTT. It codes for CSVGQGRLVGELFF.

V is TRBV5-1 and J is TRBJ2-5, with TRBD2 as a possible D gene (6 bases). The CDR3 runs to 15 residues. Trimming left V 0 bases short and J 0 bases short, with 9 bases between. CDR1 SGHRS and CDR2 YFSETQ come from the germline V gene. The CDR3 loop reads CASSLGGLDQETQYF. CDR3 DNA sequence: TGCGCCAGCAGCTTGGGGGGACTGGACCAAGAGACCCAGTACTTC.

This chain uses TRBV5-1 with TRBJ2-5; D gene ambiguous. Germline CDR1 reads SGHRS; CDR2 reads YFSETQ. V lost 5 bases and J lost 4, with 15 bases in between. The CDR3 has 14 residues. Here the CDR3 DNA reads TGCGCCAGCAGTTTGCCCGACACTCCAGAGACCCAGTACTTC. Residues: CASSLPDTPETQYF.